This TCR beta chain was documented in a study of blood T cell repertoires in COVID-19 (TCRdb year 2020). For the study in its entirety: The collaborator samples originated in the United States, Italy and Spain and spanned the acute and convalescent phases of COVID-19. Samples came from the ongoing ImmuneRACE study (first 160 participants) plus 1,254 subjects from 6 global collaborators. The repertoires were released in a freely available public database meant as a resource for research on the immune response to SARS-CoV-2. The dataset comprised deeply sampled blood TCRbeta repertoires from subjects exposed to, actively infected with, or recovered from COVID-19. Nearly every sample came with metadata listing a de-identified subject ID, COVID-19 status, age in years and sex. Where available, HLA class I and class II types were obtained from metadata supplied by the sample provider rather than from assay-based typing. The material from the prospective study consisted of cDNA or gDNA derived from T cells, B-cell-depleted T cells, or PBMCs. The research as a whole found: The quantity of clinical and demographic metadata differed by source and by participant and was supplied without curation.

The immunoSEQ Assay, a bias-controlled multiplex PCR, was used to amplify TCRbeta CDR3 regions from genomic DNA. As for how the authors treated the data: Within the assay, amplification of reference gene primers was used to estimate how many nucleated cells each sample contained. Sequence reads were collapsed and filtered to measure the absolute abundance of every unique TCRbeta CDR3 rearrangement. For each sample, productive Simpson clonality was calculated by taking the square root of Simpson's diversity index across productive rearrangements. TCRdb provides this immuneACCESS table in a form limited to in-frame rearrangements. Some clones are lacking; in checked studies, under half of them reflect an unresolved V gene, and why the rest are absent is not known. V and J calls plus clone size are reproduced from that table; the DNA served to infer D and trimming. Present in this sample are about 70,000 clones, roughly 80% of which were seen just once. Of the sample, more than 9% falls within the top ten clones.

The CDR3, cysteine through phenylalanine, is 13 amino acids long. The read is trimmed to its CDR3 DNA, 39 bases read in frame from base 1. V lost 10 bases and J lost 1 base; the stretch between them is 13 bases long. As encoded in the germline V gene, CDR1 is MDHEN while CDR2 is SYDVKM. Each collaborating institution followed its own protocols to collect whole blood in K2EDTA tubes. For TCRbeta analysis, collaborators shipped samples as frozen whole blood, isolated PBMCs, or DNA extracted from either of those sample types. This clone has just a few counts. Its binding antigen is unknown. Per-base quality was not reported, and no clone a single base away is much larger than it.

The sequencing input was peripheral blood. The chain is encoded by TRBV28 joined to TRBJ1-2; the D gene is perhaps TRBD1, from 5 matching bases. This clonotype was obtained from a human donor in a cohort sampled during active COVID-19. The DNA sequence is TGTGCCATCAAGGACACTTTTAACTATGGCTACACCTTC. Translated, this is CAIKDTFNYGYTF.